A selection of T cell receptor beta chains follows, all from one sample in a study of cytomegalovirus exposure and HLA in healthy donors. Profiling relied on immunoSEQ multiplex PCR, and the TCRdb table lists in-frame clones only, not all of them. The listing contains 40,000 to 65,000 clones. The sample taken for sequencing was PBMCs. These receptors all stem from a middle-aged man in good health and CMV-seropositive. CDR3s include the opening cysteine and the closing phenylalanine or tryptophan. A D gene is named only where the DNA matches it firmly. The listing skips clone size in some rows; elsewhere it reads once, few, many or a size class.

V,D,J,size,CDR3,DNA
TRBV30,.,TRBJ2-3,.,CAWSTQLADTQYF,TGTGCCTGGAGTACCCAATTAGCAGATACGCAGTATTTT
TRBV27,.,TRBJ2-3,.,CASSLSRQGFTDTQYF,TGTGCCAGCAGTTTATCGAGGCAGGGTTTCACAGATACGCAGTATTTT
TRBV27,.,TRBJ1-6,.,CASSLATRQLGGSPLHF,TGTGCCAGCAGTTTAGCCACCCGACAATTGGGTGGTTCACCCCTCCACTTT
TRBV19,.,TRBJ1-1,.,CASMNGNTEAFF,TGTGCCAGTATGAACGGGAACACTGAAGCTTTCTTT
TRBV9,.,TRBJ2-7,.,CASSGGLSYEQYF,TGTGCCAGCAGCGGGGGGCTCTCCTACGAGCAGTACTTC
TRBV30,.,TRBJ1-1,.,CAWSVQDSLGAFF,TGTGCCTGGAGTGTACAGGACAGCCTTGGAGCTTTCTTT
TRBV6-1,.,TRBJ1-2,.,CASSPRENRDRGYTF,TGTGCCTCTTCCCCCCGAGAAAACAGGGATCGGGGCTACACCTTC
TRBV18,TRBD1,TRBJ2-7,.,CASSPPDRTRSYEQYF,TGTGCCAGCTCACCGCCGGACAGGACCCGCTCCTACGAGCAGTACTTC
TRBV11-2,TRBD1,TRBJ1-5,.,CASSLELSSGTGVRPQHF,TGTGCCAGCAGCTTAGAACTTTCGTCCGGGACAGGTGTTCGGCCCCAGCATTTT
TRBV19,.,TRBJ2-1,.,CASSGALADNEQFF,TGTGCCAGTAGCGGAGCGCTAGCCGACAATGAGCAGTTCTTC
TRBV5-1,.,TRBJ1-2,.,CASSLQSNYGYTF,TGCGCCAGCAGCTTGCAGTCTAACTATGGCTACACCTTC
TRBV6-6,.,TRBJ2-7,.,CASRSGYEQYF,TGTGCCAGCCGCTCCGGGTACGAGCAGTACTTC
TRBV9,TRBD2,TRBJ2-4,.,CASSFPTSGGENIQYF,TGTGCCAGCAGCTTCCCGACTAGCGGGGGGGAAAACATTCAGTACTTC
TRBV19,.,TRBJ2-2,.,CASSIRRGTKGELFF,TGTGCCAGTAGTATCAGAAGGGGTACTAAAGGGGAGCTGTTTTTT
TRBV7-9,TRBD2,TRBJ2-3,.,CASQTSGGADTQYF,TGTGCCAGTCAGACTAGCGGGGGGGCAGATACGCAGTATTTT
TRBV5-1,TRBD1,TRBJ2-5,.,CASNSGQVGGTQYF,TGCGCCAGCAATTCGGGACAGGTGGGGGGGACCCAGTACTTC
TRBV2,TRBD1,TRBJ1-5,.,CASRQGNAEGNQPQHF,TGTGCCAGCCGACAGGGAAATGCCGAAGGCAATCAGCCCCAGCATTTT
TRBV7-9,.,TRBJ2-5,.,CASDEEDRETQYF,TGTGCCAGCGATGAGGAGGATAGGGAGACCCAGTACTTC
TRBV6-6,TRBD2,TRBJ2-7,.,CASSKGSAGGYEQYF,TGTGCCAGCAGCAAGGGCTCAGCGGGAGGCTACGAGCAGTACTTC
TRBV7-3,TRBD2,TRBJ2-1,.,CASSSSGRAINEQFF,TGTGCCAGCAGTTCTAGCGGGAGGGCCATCAATGAGCAGTTCTTC
TRBV4-1,.,TRBJ1-6,.,CASSQDTSSYNSPLHF,TGCGCCAGCAGCCAGGACACGAGCTCCTATAATTCACCCCTCCACTTT
TRBV27,.,TRBJ2-1,.,CASIAPSNEQFF,TGTGCCAGCATCGCCCCTAGCAATGAGCAGTTCTTC
TRBV21-1,.,TRBJ2-5,.,CASSKLGKRPQNLETQYF,TGTGCCAGCAGCAAATTAGGTAAGAGGCCGCAAAATTTAGAGACCCAGTACTTC
TRBV28,.,TRBJ2-6,.,CASRSGATGANVLTF,TGTGCCAGCAGATCAGGGGCTACCGGGGCCAACGTCCTGACTTTC
TRBV9,TRBD2,TRBJ2-2,.,CASSPIAGRDTGELFF,TGTGCCAGCAGCCCTATAGCGGGGAGGGACACCGGGGAGCTGTTTTTT
TRBV7-2,.,TRBJ2-7,.,CASSYPFDRAYEQYF,TGTGCCAGCAGCTACCCCTTCGACAGAGCCTACGAGCAGTACTTC
TRBV6-1,.,TRBJ2-2,.,CASSDRDTLFRELFF,TGTGCCAGCAGTGACCGGGACACCCTTTTTCGGGAGCTGTTTTTT
TRBV5-6,.,TRBJ2-7,.,CASSSLTDNEQYF,TGTGCCAGCAGCTCGCTGACAGACAACGAGCAGTACTTC
TRBV11-3,.,TRBJ1-1,.,CASSLGGSGALNTEAFF,TGTGCCAGCAGCTTAGGCGGGTCAGGGGCCTTGAACACTGAAGCTTTCTTT
TRBV11-2,.,TRBJ2-1,.,CASSLVARAPRSYNEQFF,TGTGCCAGCAGCTTAGTGGCGCGGGCACCCCGCTCCTACAATGAGCAGTTCTTC
TRBV9,.,TRBJ1-5,.,CASSVFGSNQPQHF,TGTGCCAGCAGCGTATTCGGGAGCAATCAGCCCCAGCATTTT
TRBV7-2,.,TRBJ2-7,.,CASSLGLSEQYF,TGTGCCAGCAGCTTAGGGCTCAGCGAGCAGTACTTC
TRBV6-5,TRBD1,TRBJ2-7,medium-sized,CASSFDRASYEQYF,TGTGCCAGCAGTTTCGACAGGGCCTCCTACGAGCAGTACTTC
TRBV30,.,TRBJ2-3,.,CAWSASTEYDLIFTDTQYF,TGTGCCTGGAGTGCATCGACAGAATATGACCTTATTTTCACAGATACGCAGTATTTT
TRBV7-3,.,TRBJ1-1,.,CASSLDGRANTEAFF,TGTGCCAGCAGCCTCGATGGCAGGGCGAACACTGAAGCTTTCTTT
TRBV18,TRBD1,TRBJ2-7,.,CASSSTGTGSEQYF,TGTGCCAGCTCATCCACCGGGACAGGCAGCGAGCAGTACTTC
TRBV5-1,.,TRBJ1-4,.,CASSPTGYNEKLFF,TGCGCCAGCAGCCCGACAGGATATAATGAAAAGCTGTTTTTT
TRBV6-5,.,TRBJ1-6,.,CASRPGSYNSPLHF,TGTGCCAGCAGACCGGGCTCCTATAATTCACCCCTCCACTTT
TRBV18,TRBD1,TRBJ1-3,.,CASSPTNLGTGVKNTIYF,TGTGCCAGCTCACCAACTAACCTTGGGACAGGAGTTAAAAACACCATATATTTT
TRBV7-3,TRBD2,TRBJ2-1,.,CASSLTREGEQFF,TGTGCCAGCAGCTTAACGAGGGAGGGTGAGCAGTTCTTC
TRBV27,.,TRBJ2-7,.,CASSDRGGNEQYF,TGTGCCAGCAGCGATAGGGGGGGGAACGAGCAGTACTTC
TRBV7-7,TRBD1,TRBJ2-5,.,CASSLKQGQGETQYF,TGTGCTAGCAGCTTAAAACAGGGACAGGGGGAGACCCAGTACTTC
TRBV4-3,.,TRBJ1-6,.,CASSQVGGGDSPLHF,TGCGCCAGCAGCCAAGTGGGAGGGGGAGACTCACCCCTCCACTTT
TRBV28,.,TRBJ2-6,.,CASSSIPTLRGSSGANVLTF,TGTGCCAGCAGTTCGATCCCCACCCTTCGTGGCAGCTCTGGGGCCAACGTCCTGACTTTC
TRBV2,.,TRBJ2-7,.,CASSRPRAGSSYEQYF,TGTGCCAGCAGTCGACCTAGAGCGGGCAGCTCCTACGAGCAGTACTTC
TRBV5-8,TRBD1,TRBJ1-1,.,CASSQRTGREAFF,TGTGCCAGCAGCCAGAGGACAGGGAGGGAAGCTTTCTTT
TRBV16,.,TRBJ1-1,.,CASSLRTLGNTEAFF,TGTGCCAGCAGCCTTAGGACTTTGGGGAACACTGAAGCTTTCTTT
TRBV5-1,TRBD1,TRBJ2-7,.,CASSSGQGINEQYF,TGCGCCAGCAGCTCGGGACAGGGGATCAACGAGCAGTACTTC
TRBV28,.,TRBJ1-1,.,CASSPQNTEAFF,TGTGCCAGCAGTCCCCAGAACACTGAAGCTTTCTTT
TRBV19,TRBD2,TRBJ2-5,.,CASQSGGAQETQYF,TGTGCCAGCCAATCCGGGGGGGCCCAAGAGACCCAGTACTTC
TRBV9,TRBD2,TRBJ2-3,.,CASSGDYVDTQYF,TGTGCCAGCAGCGGGGACTACGTAGATACGCAGTATTTT
TRBV14,.,TRBJ1-1,.,CASSQVPSVPNTEAFF,TGTGCCAGCAGCCAAGTCCCCAGCGTTCCTAACACTGAAGCTTTCTTT
TRBV30,.,TRBJ1-2,.,CAWSLAQGLYGYTF,TGTGCCTGGTCCCTAGCCCAGGGACTCTATGGCTACACCTTC
TRBV10-3,.,TRBJ2-7,.,CAIRESRGSYEQYF,TGTGCCATCAGGGAGTCCAGGGGTTCCTACGAGCAGTACTTC
TRBV30,TRBD1,TRBJ2-1,.,CAWTSLTGAYNEQFF,TGTGCCTGGACCTCCTTGACAGGGGCGTACAATGAGCAGTTCTTC
TRBV30,.,TRBJ2-1,.,CAWSMGGSSYNEQFF,TGTGCCTGGAGTATGGGAGGTAGCTCCTACAATGAGCAGTTCTTC
TRBV27,TRBD1,TRBJ2-7,.,CASSLGQGVLNSYEQYF,TGTGCCAGCAGTTTGGGCCAGGGGGTCCTTAACTCCTACGAGCAGTACTTC